This record looks at one TCR beta chain sequence and its context. Antigen specificity is unknown. The data were obtained in a study of human T cells and chemical hapten exposure. Study background: For the roughly 23-week duration of the study, patients were given weekly doses of diphenylcyclopropenone on the scalp. Small differences in pooled library volume mainly drove the variation in TCR yields per sample. Whole-study findings and limits: Versus controls, significantly more large CDR3 similarity clusters arose from expanded TCRs.

CDR3 length: 14 amino acids. Germline CDR1 reads SQVTM; CDR2 reads ANQGSEA. V trimming: 0 bases; J trimming: 8 bases; junction bases outside the gene matches: 4. The sample's time point: patch test 1, 2 weeks after DPC sensitization. Documented treatment: therapeutic diphenylcyclopropenone sensitization with weekly scalp DPC. For the library, individual cDNA molecules each received unique molecular identifiers. TCRdb fed the RACE reads into MiXCR, producing one record per CDR3 protein. The sample holds roughly 360,000 distinct CDR3 sequences, 4.8% seen once. V is TRBV29-1 and J is TRBJ2-1, with 10 bases lining up with TRBD2. The sample in question was whole blood, obtained in connection with sensitization to the hapten diphenylcyclopropenone (DPC). The sequence came from a woman in her 50s with alopecia areata. Some clones in this sample may be carry-over from other donors' samples. CDR3: CSVEESGGAYEQFF. The CDR3 region has the DNA TGCAGCGTTGAAGAGAGCGGGGGGGCCTATGAGCAGTTCTTC.